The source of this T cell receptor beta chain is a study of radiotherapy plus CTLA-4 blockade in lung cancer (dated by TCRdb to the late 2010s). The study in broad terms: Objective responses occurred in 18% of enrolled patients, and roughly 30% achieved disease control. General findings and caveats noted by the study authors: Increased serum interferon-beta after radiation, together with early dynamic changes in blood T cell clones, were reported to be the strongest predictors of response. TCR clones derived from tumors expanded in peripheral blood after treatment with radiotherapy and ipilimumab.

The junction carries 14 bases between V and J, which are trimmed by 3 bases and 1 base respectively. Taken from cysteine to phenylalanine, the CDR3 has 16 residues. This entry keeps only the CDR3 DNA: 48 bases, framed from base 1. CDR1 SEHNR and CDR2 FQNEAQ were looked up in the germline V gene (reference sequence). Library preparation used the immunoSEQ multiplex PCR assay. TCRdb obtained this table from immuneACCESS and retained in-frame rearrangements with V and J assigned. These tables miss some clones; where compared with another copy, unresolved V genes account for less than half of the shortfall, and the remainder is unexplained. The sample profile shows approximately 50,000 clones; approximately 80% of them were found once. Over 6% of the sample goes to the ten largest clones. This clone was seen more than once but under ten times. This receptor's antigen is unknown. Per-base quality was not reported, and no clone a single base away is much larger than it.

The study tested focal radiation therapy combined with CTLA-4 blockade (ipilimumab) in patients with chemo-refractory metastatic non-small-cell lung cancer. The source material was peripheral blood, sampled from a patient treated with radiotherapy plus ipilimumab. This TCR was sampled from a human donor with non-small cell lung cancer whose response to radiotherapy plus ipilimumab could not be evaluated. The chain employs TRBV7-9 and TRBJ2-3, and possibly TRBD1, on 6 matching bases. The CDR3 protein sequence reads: CASSFVQQGRTDTQYF. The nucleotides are TGTGCCAGCAGCTTCGTCCAACAGGGCCGCACAGATACGCAGTATTTT.